This TCR beta chain was captured in a study of tumor-infiltrating lymphocytes in primary liver carcinoma. At the level of the study: Resection treated the patients' primary liver carcinoma. Study-level points and caveats: Against blood, tumors held a significantly higher top-250-clone fraction (p = 0.039). Unsorted bulk processing meant the study did not compare CD4+ and CD8+ repertoires.

Germline DNA was extracted alongside blood RNA, which was obtained from unsorted whole blood. Patients in the cohort were treatment-naive and living with chronic HBV infection. This clonotype was counted a few times. No antigen is known for it. The junction had 8 bases not matched to a gene; V was cut back by 6 bases and J by 8 bases. CDR3 length: 14 residues. Production of TCR beta cDNA used around 460 ng total RNA together with a constant-region primer. For TCR beta, libraries were produced by three nested multiplex PCR rounds using slightly modified ARM-PCR. Rounds one and two of PCR, each of approximately 11 cycles, were primed with TRBV1-TRBV30 forward primers and a C-beta reverse primer. TCRdb independently ran MiXCR on the multiplex PCR reads; one entry per CDR3 protein. The sample holds around 330,000 distinct CDR3 sequences, nearly 60% seen once.

Sequences were obtained from peripheral blood. This clonotype was sampled from a woman aged 25-40 years with primary liver carcinoma and hepatitis B virus infection. The genes are TRBV12-3 or TRBV12-4 and TRBJ2-1; TRBD2 matches at 9 bases. The CDR3 DNA reads as TGTGCCAGCAGCCCCCAGGGACTAGCCTATGAGCAGTTCTTC. It yields the protein CASSPQGLAYEQFF.